This T cell receptor beta chain was sequenced for a study of blood T cell repertoires in COVID-19. Across the whole study: Nucleic acid was either cDNA or gDNA, and it came from T cells, B-cell-depleted T cells, or PBMCs.

In the original analysis: The authors estimated nucleated cell counts from reference gene primer amplification. Clones were sequenced by immunoSEQ multiplex PCR, and TCRdb holds only the in-frame ones, with some missing. V, J and clone size were drawn from that table, and D and trimming were deduced from the DNA. The sample yields tens of thousands of clones, 80% to 90% seen once. Sequenced sample: peripheral blood. The receptor's source is a middle-aged man with active COVID-19.

The CDR3 DNA reads as TGTGCCAGCAGCATCACCGGGTCCAGTTCACCCCTCCACTTT. It is translated as CASSITGSSSPLHF. The J gene is TRBJ1-6, the V gene TRBV7-3; no clear D. Trimming left V 5 bases short and J 9 bases short, with 14 bases between. There are 14 residues in the CDR3. Germline values: CDR1 SGHTA, CDR2 FQGTGA.